These 26 T cell receptor beta chains share one sample of origin, sequenced in a study of T cells in Graves' hyperthyroidism and ophthalmopathy. Authors of the study amplified TCR beta CDR3 regions from RNA transcripts. Using the HTBI primer set, a first-round RT-PCR was run on the TCR CDR3. TCRdb reanalysed the multiplex PCR reads using MiXCR and keeps one entry per CDR3 protein. Of 750,000 to 900,000 distinct CDR3 sequences listed, roughly 40% are singletons. The material sequenced was blood. The receptors stem from a man aged 18 to 30 with Graves' hyperthyroidism.

The V and J genes are TRBV19 and TRBJ1-4; 8 nucleotides line up with TRBD1. Germline CDR1 and CDR2: LNHDA and SQIVND (reference sequence). J lost 7 bases, V lost 9 bases, and 7 bases had no gene match. The CDR3 spans 13 residues. CDR3 DNA sequence: TGTGCCAGCCTGGACAGGGTGGGTGAAAAACTGTTTTTT. Protein product: CASLDRVGEKLFF.

The rearrangement joins TRBV11-2 to TRBJ2-7; TRBD1 or TRBD2 may be the D gene (5 bases each). Germline V lookup: CDR1 SGHAT, CDR2 FQNNGV. Trimming removed 1 base at V and 7 bases at J, with 11 bases between. There are 13 residues in the CDR3. The CDR3 DNA sequence: TGTGCCAGCAGCTTAGCAGGGAGAGTAGAGCAGTACTTC. Translating gives CASSLAGRVEQYF.

This chain uses TRBV4-1 with TRBJ1-1; D is uncertain. The CDR3 length is 15 residues. The V and J ends lost 1 base and 1 base respectively, with 10 bases between them. The germline V gene encodes CDR1 MGHRA and CDR2 YSYEKL. The CDR3 protein is CASSQVLTRNTEAFF. The CDR3 DNA reads as TGCGCCAGCAGCCAAGTCCTAACACGGAACACTGAAGCTTTCTTT.

The chain uses TRBV7-2 and TRBJ1-1; possible D gene TRBD1, 6 bases. The CDR3 has 15 amino acids. Trimming took off 5 bases at V and 0 bases at J, with 13 bases between the two ends. Germline CDR1 reads SGHTA; CDR2 reads FQGNSA. CDR3 sequence reads: CASSHGQFMNTEAFF. CDR3 nucleotide sequence: TGTGCCAGCAGCCACGGACAGTTCATGAACACTGAAGCTTTCTTT. The full variable domain, in which reference TRBV7-2 and TRBJ1-1 provide the parts outside the CDR3, is GAGVSQSPSNKVTEKGKDVELRCDPISGHTALYWYRQSLGQGLEFLIYFQGNSAPDKSGLPSDRFSAERTGGSVSTLTIQRTQQEDSAVYLCASSHGQFMNTEAFFGQGTRLTVV.

The genes are TRBV7-3 and TRBJ2-2; TRBD2 matches at 9 bases. Germline CDR1 and CDR2: SGHTA and FQGTGA. With 5 bases clipped from V and 4 bases from J, the junction kept 5 bases outside the gene matches. The CDR3 spans 15 residues. The CDR3 region has the DNA TGTGCCAGCAGCCCAGGGACTAGCAGCACCGGGGAGCTGTTTTTT. Its protein is CASSPGTSSTGELFF.

V and J are TRBV19 and TRBJ2-5, with 9 bases identical to TRBD2. Germline CDR1 LNHDA, CDR2 SQIVND (reference sequence). This CDR3 has 16 residues. V was pared by 9 bases and J by 3 bases, with 14 bases of the junction left unmatched. CDR3 sequence reads: CASSFVNSGGKETQYF. CDR3 nucleotides: TGTGCCAGCAGCTTTGTAAATAGCGGGGGTAAAGAGACCCAGTACTTC.

Ten or more counts support this clonotype. This rearrangement joins TRBV20-1 to TRBJ1-6; D not resolved. From germline, CDR1 is DFQATT and CDR2 SNEGSKA (reference sequence). Trimming shortened V by 3 bases and J by 7 bases, and 10 bases separated the two germline ends. CDR3 length equals 13 residues. Here the CDR3 reads CSASGVGNSPLHF. CDR3 DNA sequence: TGCAGTGCTAGCGGGGTAGGCAATTCACCCCTCCACTTT.

This clonotype was found many times. The J gene is TRBJ2-2, the V gene TRBV7-6, with 7 bases aligning to TRBD1. Trimming took 11 bases from V and 2 from J; bases not matched to a gene: 5. Germline V lookup: CDR1 SGHVS, CDR2 FNYEAQ. The length of the CDR3 is 13 residues. The chain's CDR3 is CAGQGDNTGELFF. CDR3 DNA sequence: TGTGCCGGCCAGGGGGATAACACCGGGGAGCTGTTTTTT.

In this sample, this clonotype turned up many times. This chain joins TRBV29-1 and TRBJ2-7; D is perhaps TRBD1 (6 bases). The germline V and J ends were trimmed by 1 base and 0 bases, with 7 bases remaining between them. The CDR3 is made up of 13 amino acids. In germline, CDR1 is SQVTM, CDR2 ANQGSEA. The CDR3, as DNA: TGCAGCGTTGAAGGACAGGACTCCTACGAGCAGTACTTC. It encodes CSVEGQDSYEQYF.

The chain links TRBV7-2 to TRBJ1-1; D might be TRBD1 (5 bases). V was shortened by 5 bases and J by 3 bases, with 16 bases between the two germline ends. The germline V gene encodes CDR1 SGHTA and CDR2 FQGNSA. The CDR3 sequence is 15 residues long. In nucleotides, the CDR3 is TGTGCCAGCAGCCTAACCCGGGGCGGGGACACTGAAGCTTTCTTT. Residues: CASSLTRGGDTEAFF.

CDR3: CASSTTGRRQETQYF. The CDR3 DNA sequence: TGTGCCAGCAGTACGACAGGGCGCCGCCAAGAGACCCAGTACTTC. This chain links TRBV12-3 or TRBV12-4 with TRBJ2-5; 7 positions agree with TRBD1. The junction had 7 bases not matched to a gene; V was cut back by 5 bases and J by 1 base. The CDR3 totals 15 residues.

Details on this clonotype: This likely comes from a read error, as the CDR3 has no conserved phenylalanine or tryptophan at its end. No DNA is shown, since the ends of the CDR3 on it are uncertain; the CDR3 is the one TCRdb lists. The V gene is TRBV5-1, the J gene TRBJ1-3. CDR1 and CDR2 from the germline V gene are SGHRS and YFSETQ. The CDR3 comprises 8 residues, both ends counted. The CDR3: CASSPTYS.

The chain links TRBV7-2 to TRBJ2-7; the D is unclear. This CDR3 spans 13 amino acids. CDR1 is SGHTA, CDR2 FQGNSA, per germline. V was shortened by 0 bases and J by 7 bases, with 10 bases between the two germline ends. Written as DNA, the CDR3 is TGTGCCAGCAGCTTAGCGCGGTCCCAGGAGCAGTACTTC. Protein product: CASSLARSQEQYF.

The rearrangement links TRBV20-1 to TRBJ2-5, with no clear D. Germline CDR1 and CDR2: DFQATT and SNEGSKA (reference sequence). V was cut by 4 bases and J by 5 bases, with 14 bases left in between. This CDR3 spans 13 amino acids. As DNA, the CDR3 is TGCAGTGCTATAGCCACGGCGAGCGAGACCCAGTACTTC. Its protein product is CSAIATASETQYF.

Comments on this clonotype: A much larger clone lies a single base off, so this may be a read error. The chain recombines TRBV19 with TRBJ1-1; D is undetermined. Per the germline V gene, CDR1 is LNHDA and CDR2 is SQIVND (reference sequence). Trimming took 8 bases from V and 6 from J, leaving 10 bases between them. This CDR3 is 11 amino acids long. As DNA, the CDR3 is TGTGCCAGTGGTGCTAGGGCTGAAGCTTTCTTT. It encodes CASGARAEAFF. Based on the CDR3 plus reference TRBV19 and TRBJ1-1, the full variable domain is DGGITQSPKYLFRKEGQNVTLSCEQNLNHDAMYWYRQDPGQGLRLIYYSQIVNDFQKGDIAEGYSVSREKKESFPLTVTSAQKNPTAFYLCASGARAEAFFGQGTRLTVV.

The V gene is TRBV6-6, the J gene TRBJ2-7; possibly TRBD2 for D (7 bases). CDR1 MNHNY and CDR2 SVGAGI come from the germline V gene (reference sequence). Trimming left V 7 bases short and J 1 base short, with 17 bases between. The CDR3 is 15 amino acids. The CDR3 spells CASKDGGGASYEQYF. CDR3 nucleotides: TGTGCCAGCAAAGATGGGGGGGGGGCATCCTACGAGCAGTACTTC.

Comment on this clonotype: As the CDR3 is not closed by the conserved phenylalanine or tryptophan, this likely results from a read error. V and J are TRBV6-5 and TRBJ1-2; 7 nucleotides match TRBD1. Germline CDR1 MNHEY, CDR2 SVGAGI. The CDR3 is 13 residues long. V gave up 5 bases and J gave up 8 bases; unmatched junction bases: 8. DNA for the CDR3: TGTGCCAGCAGTACCCACAGGGGAAACGGCTACACCCTC. Its protein is CASSTHRGNGYTL.

At least ten counts were recorded for this clonotype. The chain links TRBV20-1 to TRBJ1-5; D is possibly TRBD1 (5 bases). Germline CDR1 reads DFQATT; CDR2 reads SNEGSKA (reference sequence). This CDR3 comprises 13 residues. V lost 4 bases and J lost 3, with 10 bases in between. CDR3 in DNA: TGCAGTGCTATCCGGGACGTCAATCAGCCCCAGCATTTT. This encodes CSAIRDVNQPQHF.

The CDR3 region has the DNA TGTGCCAGCAGCGTTGAGCAGCAAGAGACCCAGTACTTC. This codes for CASSVEQQETQYF. V and J are TRBV7-2 and TRBJ2-5, with D uncertain. Germline V CDR1 and CDR2: SGHTA, FQGNSA. The length of the CDR3 is 13 residues. The germline V and J ends were trimmed by 5 bases and 2 bases, with 9 bases remaining between them.

The gene calls are TRBV5-1 and TRBJ2-7, with no clear D. The CDR3 is made up of 12 amino acids. The germline V gene encodes CDR1 SGHRS and CDR2 YFSETQ. V lost 1 base and J lost 7, with 9 bases in between. The CDR3 coding sequence is TGCGCCAGCAGCTTGAATCTATTAGAGCAGTACTTC. Amino acid sequence: CASSLNLLEQYF.

This clonotype has ten or more counts. This sequence may be a read error, since a much larger clone differs from it by one base. The chain joins TRBV19 to TRBJ1-2; 7 nucleotides align to TRBD1. Germline V gene data show CDR1 as LNHDA and CDR2 as SQIVND (reference sequence). CDR3 length: 13 residues. With 7 bases clipped from V and 8 bases from J, the junction kept 10 bases outside the gene matches. The CDR3 here is CASTDRAQEGYTF. CDR3 nucleotides: TGTGCCAGTACAGACAGGGCGCAGGAAGGCTACACCTTC.

The rearrangement uses TRBV2 and TRBJ1-6; no firm D call. The CDR3 is made up of 16 amino acids. Per the germline V gene, CDR1 is SNHLY and CDR2 is FYNNEI. Between the trimmed V and J ends, which lost 5 bases and 1 base, there was a span of 12 bases. DNA for the CDR3: TGTGCCAGCAGTTCAACTGTGACGTCCTATAATTCACCCCTCCACTTT. It encodes CASSSTVTSYNSPLHF.

This sequence joins TRBV15 and TRBJ1-2, with 8 bases aligning to TRBD1. V gave up 0 bases and J gave up 4 bases; unmatched junction bases: 4. CDR1 LNHNV and CDR2 YYDKDF come from the germline V gene (reference sequence). The CDR3 totals 15 residues. CDR3 bases: TGTGCCACCAGCAGAGATACAGGGGGGTCCTATGGCTACACCTTC. Amino acids: CATSRDTGGSYGYTF.

The genes are TRBV20-1 and TRBJ2-7, with 7 nucleotides matching TRBD2. This CDR3 comprises 15 residues. Germline V CDR1 and CDR2: DFQATT, SNEGSKA (reference sequence). With 3 bases clipped from V and 2 bases from J, the junction kept 10 bases outside the gene matches. CDR3 sequence (DNA): TGCAGTGCTAGGGACACTTCTAGCGGCGCCTACGAGCAGTACTTC. This codes for CSARDTSSGAYEQYF.

This clonotype showed up many times. V gene TRBV7-2 combines with J gene TRBJ2-7, with D possibly matching TRBD1 (6 bases). The germline CDR1 and CDR2 sequences are SGHTA and FQGNSA. The CDR3 extends over 15 amino acids. The ends were cut back, 6 bases at V and 0 bases at J, with 15 bases in the middle. Written as DNA, the CDR3 is TGTGCCAGCAGATCCGGGACATACCTCTCCTACGAGCAGTACTTC. Protein product: CASRSGTYLSYEQYF.

This clonotype was observed a handful of times. A junction boundary mismatches the germline segment, possibly from a read error. The chain combines TRBV7-9 with TRBJ1-5; D uncertain. Germline V gene data show CDR1 as SEHNR and CDR2 as FQNEAQ (reference sequence). CDR3 length equals 16 residues. The CDR3 region is CASSQEGGSSNQPQHF. Written as DNA, the CDR3 is TGCGCCAGCAGCCAAGAGGGCGGGTCTAGCAATCAGCCCCAGCATTTT.